Listed below are T cell receptor beta chains from one sample, sequenced in a study of shared clonotypes between healthy human individuals. TCRdb keeps only in-frame clones here, not all; method: immunoSEQ multiplex PCR. The sample lists around 2,000,000 clones; about 95% were seen once. Sample: naive CD8+ T cells sorted from blood. Every receptor here comes from a young man in good health. The CDR3 runs from the conserved cysteine through the conserved F or W. D genes are given only for firm matches.

CDR3,DNA,V,D,J
CASTWGRGESYEQYF,TGTGCCAGCACCTGGGGCAGGGGGGAATCCTACGAGCAGTACTTC,TRBV7-6,.,TRBJ2-7
CATSRGAEPNTGELFF,TGTGCCACCAGCAGAGGTGCAGAACCGAACACCGGGGAGCTGTTTTTT,TRBV15,.,TRBJ2-2
CASDRDREAGELFF,TGTGCCAGTGACCGGGACAGGGAGGCCGGGGAGCTGTTTTTT,TRBV19,TRBD1,TRBJ2-2
CASSQGQSNQPQHF,TGCGCCAGCAGCCAAGGACAGAGCAATCAGCCCCAGCATTTT,TRBV4-1,.,TRBJ1-5
CASSVGGETNYGYTF,TGTGCCAGCAGCGTAGGCGGAGAGACTAACTATGGCTACACCTTC,TRBV9,.,TRBJ1-2
CASSPRTSKAYEQYF,TGTGCCAGCAGTCCCAGGACCTCCAAGGCCTACGAGCAGTACTTC,TRBV27,.,TRBJ2-7
CAAGLAPHTDTQYF,TGTGCCGCGGGGCTAGCCCCCCACACAGATACGCAGTATTTT,TRBV10-3,.,TRBJ2-3
CASSQRLAGGDSNTGELFF,TGTGCCAGCAGCCAGAGACTAGCGGGGGGCGACTCGAACACCGGGGAGCTGTTTTTT,TRBV7-8,TRBD2,TRBJ2-2
CASSYTQGPSYEQYF,TGTGCCAGCAGTTACACCCAGGGTCCCAGCTACGAGCAGTACTTC,TRBV6-5,.,TRBJ2-7
CASRPRGGLYEQYF,TGTGCCAGCAGACCCAGAGGGGGCCTCTACGAGCAGTACTTC,TRBV13,TRBD1,TRBJ2-7
CASSYRGGSYEQYF,TGTGCCAGCAGTTACCGTGGTGGCTCCTACGAGCAGTACTTC,TRBV27,.,TRBJ2-7